The rows below give T cell receptor beta chains drawn from one sample of a study of beta chain features in type 1 diabetes. TCRdb's table, derived via immunoSEQ multiplex PCR, lists solely in-frame clones and lacks some. Among 100,000 to 150,000 clones listed, roughly 17% were seen once. The sample comprised central memory CD4+ T cells from blood. Receptor source: a man between 18 and 35 years old with type 1 diabetes. Each CDR3 is given with its conserved first and last residue. Fields, in order: D gene, clone size, J gene, V gene, CDR3 protein, CDR3 DNA. D genes are given only for firm matches. Size is stated for part of the rows, as once, few or many counts, or as a class when the clone is expanded.

TRBD1,NA,TRBJ1-2,TRBV6-5,CASGHGQGDYGYTF,TGTGCCAGCGGGCATGGACAGGGTGACTATGGCTACACCTTC
TRBD1,few,TRBJ1-4,TRBV7-2,CASSLRTGLNEKLFF,TGTGCCAGCAGCTTGAGGACAGGCTTAAATGAAAAACTGTTTTTT
TRBD1,NA,TRBJ1-2,TRBV6-5,CASTPTGGKVYGYTF,TGTGCCAGCACCCCGACAGGGGGGAAGGTATATGGCTACACCTTC
TRBD2,NA,TRBJ2-2,TRBV11-2,CASSLQAGLAGTGELFF,TGTGCCAGCAGCCTGCAAGCCGGACTAGCGGGGACCGGGGAGCTGTTTTTT
NA,NA,TRBJ2-2,TRBV7-2,CASSLYPQGTGELFF,TGTGCCAGCAGCTTATACCCGCAAGGGACCGGGGAGCTGTTTTTT
NA,NA,TRBJ1-2,TRBV9,CASSVLDYGYTF,TGTGCCAGCAGCGTGCTAGACTATGGCTACACCTTC
NA,few,TRBJ2-3,TRBV9,CASSLDREGDTQYF,TGTGCCAGCAGCCTCGACAGGGAGGGAGATACGCAGTATTTT
NA,NA,TRBJ1-5,TRBV5-6,CASSLTGRDQPQHF,TGTGCCAGCAGCTTGACAGGGAGGGATCAGCCCCAGCATTTT
TRBD2,few,TRBJ2-7,TRBV10-3,CAIAGSGRTYEQYF,TGTGCCATCGCTGGTAGCGGGAGGACCTACGAGCAGTACTTC
TRBD2,NA,TRBJ2-5,TRBV6-6,CASSYPGLAGGETQYF,TGTGCCAGCAGTTACCCGGGACTAGCGGGCGGAGAGACCCAGTACTTC
TRBD2,many,TRBJ2-7,TRBV5-1,CASSLGSGMYEQYF,TGCGCCAGCAGCTTGGGTAGCGGGATGTACGAGCAGTACTTC
NA,NA,TRBJ2-7,TRBV10-3,CAISEPVGHTYEQYF,TGTGCCATCAGTGAGCCGGTTGGACATACCTACGAGCAGTACTTC
TRBD2,NA,TRBJ2-1,TRBV9,CASSVPRTSGGIGEQFF,TGTGCCAGCAGCGTCCCTAGGACTAGCGGGGGGATAGGTGAGCAGTTCTTC
TRBD1,NA,TRBJ2-2,TRBV30,CAWKGGRTGELFF,TGTGCCTGGAAAGGGGGCCGAACCGGGGAGCTGTTTTTT
NA,NA,TRBJ1-6,TRBV14,CASSQGFNSPLHF,TGTGCCAGCAGCCAGGGGTTTAATTCACCCCTCCACTTT
NA,NA,TRBJ2-3,TRBV6-6,CASSYGDSYFTDTQYF,TGTGCCAGCAGTTACGGTGATAGCTATTTCACAGATACGCAGTATTTT
TRBD2,many,TRBJ2-5,TRBV4-2,CASSQGEGGETQYF,TGTGCCAGCAGCCAAGGGGAGGGAGGAGAGACCCAGTACTTC
NA,NA,TRBJ2-3,TRBV7-9,CASSLQSGWGDTQYF,TGTGCCAGCAGCTTACAGTCAGGGTGGGGAGATACGCAGTATTTT
TRBD2,NA,TRBJ2-2,TRBV9,CASSSGTSWSTGELFF,TGTGCCAGCAGCTCAGGGACTAGCTGGTCCACCGGGGAGCTGTTTTTT
NA,medium-sized,TRBJ2-5,TRBV18,CASSPTLGQETQYF,TGTGCCAGCTCACCAACTCTTGGCCAAGAGACCCAGTACTTC
TRBD2,NA,TRBJ2-3,TRBV7-9,CASAPGVAGLTDTQYF,TGTGCCAGCGCCCCGGGAGTAGCGGGGCTCACAGATACGCAGTATTTT
NA,once,TRBJ1-5,TRBV28,CASGGGGHGNQPQHF,TGTGCCAGCGGTGGTGGCGGGCACGGCAATCAGCCCCAGCATTTT
NA,NA,TRBJ1-1,TRBV29-1,CSVEGQLNTEAFF,TGCAGCGTTGAAGGACAGCTGAACACTGAAGCTTTCTTT
NA,NA,TRBJ2-7,TRBV27,CASSRTPGGDYEQYF,TGTGCCAGCAGCCGTACCCCGGGTGGGGACTACGAGCAGTACTTC
NA,few,TRBJ2-6,TRBV7-3,CASSPSLGSGANVLTF,TGTGCCAGCAGCCCCTCTTTAGGGTCTGGGGCCAACGTCCTGACTTTC
TRBD2,NA,TRBJ2-5,TRBV10-3,CATTFSSELAETQYF,TGTGCCACGACCTTCTCTTCTGAACTAGCGGAGACCCAGTACTTC
NA,NA,TRBJ2-1,TRBV7-8,CASSLAHEYNEQFF,TGTGCCAGCAGCTTAGCCCACGAGTACAATGAGCAGTTCTTC
TRBD2,NA,TRBJ2-7,TRBV28,CASSPPQLAGFSYEQYF,TGTGCCAGCAGTCCCCCTCAACTAGCGGGTTTTTCCTACGAGCAGTACTTC
NA,many,TRBJ2-3,TRBV30,CAWSPPGDTQYF,TGTGCCTGGAGCCCCCCGGGGGATACGCAGTATTTT